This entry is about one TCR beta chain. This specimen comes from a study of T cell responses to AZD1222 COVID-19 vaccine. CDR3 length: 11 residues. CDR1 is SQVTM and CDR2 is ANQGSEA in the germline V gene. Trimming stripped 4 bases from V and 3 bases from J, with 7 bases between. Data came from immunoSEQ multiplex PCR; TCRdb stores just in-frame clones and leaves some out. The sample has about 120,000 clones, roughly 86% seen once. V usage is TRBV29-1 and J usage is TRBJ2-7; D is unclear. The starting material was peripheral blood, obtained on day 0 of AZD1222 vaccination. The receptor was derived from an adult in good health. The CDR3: CSVGWDYEQYF. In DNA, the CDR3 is TGCAGCGTTGGCTGGGACTACGAGCAGTACTTC.